The clone carrying this TCR beta chain was found many times. The sample originates from a study of T-cell memory formation after mild COVID-19. Study background: TCR clustering was largely donor specific.

TCRdb re-derived calls from the 5' RACE reads in MiXCR, one entry per CDR3 protein. Here the sample spans about 430,000 distinct CDR3 sequences, roughly 24% being singletons. Trimming removed 4 bases from V and 5 bases from J; junction bases left unmatched: 5. CDR1 is LGHDT, CDR2 YNNKEL, per germline (reference sequence). This CDR3 region has 15 residues. This sequence was found in an adult woman who had mild COVID-19 (a few samples of this study predate the infection). Cell type and time point are not known. The rearrangement uses TRBV3-1 and TRBJ2-2; 9 positions match TRBD2. Specimen: PBMCs or a T cell subset sorted from them (not recorded which). The CDR3: CASSRGGARTGELFF. In DNA, the CDR3 is TGTGCCAGCAGCCGCGGGGGGGCTCGAACCGGGGAGCTGTTTTTT.